This T cell receptor (beta chain) appears in the sequencing data of a study of T cell repertoires in cytomegalovirus infection. Background on the study: TCR beta signatures that were public indicated CMV infection and matching HLA type.

TCRdb re-derived calls from the reads in MiXCR, one entry per CDR3 protein. The data contain almost 500,000 distinct CDR3 sequences, 10% to 12% of them singletons. The receptor's source is a human donor in good health (CMV status not recorded). Some clones in this sample may be carry-over from other donors' samples. The sequenced sample was PBMCs.

The CDR3 loop is CASSYFWGGNYGYTF. DNA for the CDR3: TGTGCCAGCAGCTACTTCTGGGGCGGGAACTATGGCTACACCTTC. The V call is TRBV5-5, the J call TRBJ1-2, with D perhaps TRBD1 (5 bases). CDR1 is SGHKS, CDR2 YYEKEE, per germline (reference sequence). V shed 3 bases and J shed 2 bases, with 14 bases lying between them. The CDR3 sequence is 15 residues long.